Listed below are T cell receptor beta chains from one sample, sequenced in a study of blood T cell repertoires in COVID-19. Measured with immunoSEQ multiplex PCR; TCRdb has only the in-frame clones, and not every one. The data contain about 300,000 clones, 80% to 90% of them singletons. The sample consisted of PBMCs or T cells enriched from blood (not recorded which). These receptors were taken from a woman in her late teens or twenties who had recovered from COVID-19. Both conserved end residues are part of each CDR3. A D gene is named only where the DNA matches it firmly. Expanded clones get a size class; other rows say once, few or many, or leave the size out.

D	V	size	J	CDR3	DNA
-	TRBV6-6	-	TRBJ2-7	CASTSRDSSYEQYF	TGTGCCAGCACCTCGCGGGACTCTTCCTACGAGCAGTACTTC
TRBD1	TRBV5-6	-	TRBJ1-2	CASSTGQGSGYTF	TGTGCCAGCAGCACCGGACAGGGAAGTGGCTACACCTTC
TRBD1	TRBV20-1	-	TRBJ2-1	CSASRTTRQGPWSYNEQFF	TGCAGTGCTAGTAGGACTACGAGACAGGGGCCTTGGAGTTACAATGAGCAGTTCTTC
-	TRBV3-1/TRBV3-2	-	TRBJ1-3	CASSPSLGALGGNTIYF	TGTGCCAGCAGCCCTTCGTTAGGGGCCCTTGGGGGAAACACCATATATTTT
TRBD2	TRBV2	few	TRBJ2-7	CASSPSGASYEQYF	TGTGCCAGCAGCCCCAGCGGGGCATCCTACGAGCAGTACTTC
TRBD2	TRBV27	-	TRBJ2-1	CASSIPASGDNEQFF	TGTGCCAGCAGTATTCCGGCTAGCGGTGACAATGAGCAGTTCTTC
-	TRBV4-1	once	TRBJ1-5	CASSPTDSQLNQPQHF	TGCGCCAGCAGCCCAACAGATTCCCAATTAAATCAGCCCCAGCATTTT
TRBD2	TRBV7-3	-	TRBJ2-5	CASSLGVGGRAQETQYF	TGTGCCAGCAGCTTAGGCGTCGGCGGGAGGGCCCAAGAGACCCAGTACTTC
TRBD1	TRBV5-1	-	TRBJ2-1	CASSLAPRDRGGEQFF	TGCGCCAGCAGCTTGGCCCCCCGGGACAGGGGGGGTGAGCAGTTCTTC
-	TRBV11-2	-	TRBJ2-3	CASSFPAHTDTQYF	TGTGCCAGCAGCTTCCCAGCGCACACAGATACGCAGTATTTT
TRBD2	TRBV5-1	once	TRBJ2-2	CASSWRGAQGNTGELFF	TGCGCCAGCAGCTGGCGGGGGGCCCAGGGGAACACCGGGGAGCTGTTTTTT
-	TRBV27	-	TRBJ1-1	CASSLEAGPDFEAFF	TGTGCCAGCAGTTTAGAGGCGGGGCCAGATTTTGAAGCTTTCTTT
TRBD1	TRBV5-1	-	TRBJ2-1	CASSLGWTGGAEQFF	TGCGCCAGCAGCTTGGGTTGGACAGGGGGCGCCGAGCAGTTCTTC
-	TRBV12-3/TRBV12-4	-	TRBJ1-1	CASSWGLPTEAFF	TGTGCCAGCAGTTGGGGACTGCCCACTGAAGCTTTCTTT
-	TRBV4-1	-	TRBJ2-5	CASSQVAGLGETQYF	TGCGCCAGCAGCCAAGTGGCAGGACTGGGGGAGACCCAGTACTTC
TRBD1	TRBV5-1	-	TRBJ1-1	CASSLRGDTEAFF	TGCGCCAGCAGCCTCAGGGGGGACACTGAAGCTTTCTTT
TRBD2	TRBV3-1/TRBV3-2	-	TRBJ2-5	CASSQGGTSGGAGGETQYF	TGTGCCAGCAGCCAAGGTGGGACTAGCGGGGGGGCCGGTGGGGAGACCCAGTACTTC
TRBD1	TRBV5-1	-	TRBJ1-1	CASSLGRGHAEAFF	TGCGCCAGCAGCTTAGGCAGGGGGCACGCTGAAGCTTTCTTT
TRBD1	TRBV20-1	-	TRBJ1-5	CSASDRGHQPQHF	TGCAGTGCAAGTGACAGGGGCCATCAGCCCCAGCATTTT
-	TRBV5-5	once	TRBJ2-2	CASSLTIRDTPGELFF	TGTGCCAGCAGCTTGACAATCCGCGACACCCCCGGGGAGCTGTTTTTT
TRBD1	TRBV6-5	-	TRBJ1-2	CASSYTGGGYGYTF	TGTGCCAGCAGTTACACAGGGGGCGGCTATGGCTACACCTTC
TRBD1	TRBV5-5	-	TRBJ2-7	CASNTGTAYEQYF	TGTGCCAGCAATACGGGGACAGCCTACGAGCAGTACTTC
-	TRBV11-1	-	TRBJ1-1	CASSLVGGTEAFF	TGTGCCAGCAGCTTAGTTGGGGGGACTGAAGCTTTCTTT
TRBD1	TRBV5-1	once	TRBJ1-1	CASSGQGWSPEAFF	TGCGCCAGCAGCGGACAGGGTTGGAGCCCTGAAGCTTTCTTT
-	TRBV5-5	once	TRBJ2-2	CASSPLAGWAGELFF	TGTGCCAGCAGCCCCCTGGCAGGGTGGGCCGGGGAGCTGTTTTTT
TRBD2	TRBV18	-	TRBJ2-1	CASSPPELAGGGEQFF	TGTGCCAGCTCACCACCGGAACTAGCGGGAGGTGGTGAGCAGTTCTTC
-	TRBV29-1	once	TRBJ1-1	CSVEGAGPEAFF	TGCAGCGTTGAAGGTGCAGGCCCTGAAGCTTTCTTT
-	TRBV30	-	TRBJ1-3	CAWSPARNTIYF	TGTGCCTGGAGTCCGGCGAGGAACACCATATATTTT
TRBD2	TRBV27	-	TRBJ2-1	CASRGASGKYDEQFF	TGTGCCAGCAGGGGGGCTAGCGGGAAGTACGATGAGCAGTTCTTC
-	TRBV5-4	-	TRBJ2-5	CASSLNRIGGQETQYF	TGTGCCAGCAGCTTGAATCGAATAGGGGGCCAAGAGACCCAGTACTTC
TRBD1	TRBV18	-	TRBJ1-2	CASSPGTGADYGYTF	TGTGCCAGCTCACCCGGGACAGGGGCGGACTATGGCTACACCTTC
TRBD1	TRBV19	-	TRBJ1-2	CASRGDRESYGYTF	TGTGCCAGTAGAGGGGACAGGGAGTCCTATGGCTACACCTTC
-	TRBV2	-	TRBJ1-2	CASSESGHGYGYTF	TGTGCCAGCAGTGAAAGTGGACACGGCTATGGCTACACCTTC
TRBD1	TRBV3-1/TRBV3-2	-	TRBJ2-7	CASSPFGTPGQGRYEQYF	TGTGCCAGCAGCCCATTCGGAACTCCGGGACAGGGGCGGTACGAGCAGTACTTC
-	TRBV7-9	-	TRBJ1-2	CASSLEFGRARNYGYTF	TGTGCCAGCAGCTTAGAATTTGGGAGAGCCCGTAACTATGGCTACACCTTC